This is a list of T cell receptor beta chains from one sample in a study of T cell repertoires in ileal Crohn's disease. Profiling relied on immunoSEQ multiplex PCR, and the TCRdb table lists in-frame clones only, not all of them. Of about 59,000 clones in the sample, about 89% are singletons; the top ten hold about 1.9%. Sequenced sample: ileal tissue. These receptors came from an adult with Crohn's disease. Each CDR3 is given without its conserved first and last residue. The order of the fields is CDR3 length, V gene, J gene, CDR3 protein.

>10|TRBV14|TRBJ1-1
ASSQVAGLAF
>10|TRBV4-2|TRBJ1-1
ASSRDSTEAF
>9|TRBV6-1|TRBJ1-2
ARLTSNGYT
>10|TRBV4-2|TRBJ2-1
ASSQISGEQF
>14|TRBV5-3|TRBJ1-1
ARSPNATGTLTEAF
>13|TRBV29-1|TRBJ2-4
SVVSELVAKNIQY
>12|TRBV2|TRBJ2-5
ASSGLTLQETQY
>10|TRBV6-1|TRBJ1-1
ASSVGDTEAF
>12|TRBV6-5|TRBJ1-5
ASSSTYSNQPQH
>13|TRBV4-2|TRBJ2-5
ASSQTTSGEETQY
>12|TRBV2|TRBJ1-5
ASSDRGRIQPQH
>13|TRBV9|TRBJ2-2
ASSVAGYIMGELF
>11|TRBV2|TRBJ2-7
ASSGRASYEQY
>11|TRBV27|TRBJ1-5
ASSYRGDQPQH
>14|TRBV9|TRBJ1-5
ASRNARDRRDQPQH
>13|TRBV5-1|TRBJ1-1
ASSFARGRGTEAF
>15|TRBV11-2|TRBJ2-3
ASSLEPGGPGTDTQY
>13|TRBV29-1|TRBJ2-1
SVSAGTDPYNEQF
>12|TRBV28|TRBJ1-5
ASDRGLNNQPQH
>13|TRBV11-3|TRBJ1-2
ASSPRLVAPYGYT
>10|TRBV29-1|TRBJ2-1
SVRVDPNEQF
>13|TRBV28|TRBJ1-1
ASSPSTRGWTEAF
>13|TRBV27|TRBJ2-1
ASSSTTKYYNEQF
>10|TRBV12-5|TRBJ1-1
ASGPTGAEAF
>10|TRBV29-1|TRBJ1-2
SVDGQGGGYT
>14|TRBV15|TRBJ1-5
ATSRDRGIGNQPQH
>11|TRBV18|TRBJ1-1
ASSPQKNTEAF
>11|TRBV19|TRBJ2-3
ASRQASTDTQY
>13|TRBV2|TRBJ1-6
ASSAGSGRYSPLH
>11|TRBV7-9|TRBJ1-2
ASSPQGSAGYT
>13|TRBV19|TRBJ1-2
ASGPGQLTLYGYT
>11|TRBV30|TRBJ2-7
AWSVHGLGEQY
>13|TRBV28|TRBJ1-1
ASRDNRGLTTEAF
>13|TRBV7-7|TRBJ2-2
ASSLQAHGAGELF
>12|TRBV11-2|TRBJ2-7
ASSPGLARGEQY
>14|TRBV13|TRBJ2-5
ASSSAGARQTETQY
>13|TRBV5-4|TRBJ1-6
ASSLDRGLRSPLH
>15|TRBV2|TRBJ2-3
ASRVPISGGTKDTQY
>13|TRBV28|TRBJ1-5
ASSLGGMSNQPQH
>16|TRBV19|TRBJ1-4
ASTRRGRSVSFDEKLF
>16|TRBV19|TRBJ1-5
ASTPSRTGGIGRQPQH
>13|TRBV28|TRBJ1-2
ASSLRLSGAGGYT
>13|TRBV6-5|TRBJ1-3
ASSYYSGAGNTIY
>11|TRBV7-2|TRBJ1-1
ASSFERQIGAF
>14|TRBV9|TRBJ1-2
ASSEGQLTHRPGYT
>10|TRBV7-3|TRBJ2-7
ASSYGSGEQY
>12|TRBV4-1|TRBJ1-6
ASSQGQGDSPLH
>12|TRBV30|TRBJ2-7
AWDPTGAPHEQY
>16|TRBV9|TRBJ2-2
ASSLDPRGRENTGELF
>11|TRBV4-2|TRBJ1-2
ASSQEGGGGYT
>11|TRBV7-2|TRBJ2-1
ASLGQGHNEQF
>14|TRBV7-6|TRBJ1-6
ASSLQGVAGNSPLH
>14|TRBV7-9|TRBJ1-4
ASSLRTGDEEEKLF
>11|TRBV19|TRBJ2-5
ASSIFSGETQY
>11|TRBV2|TRBJ2-1
ASGLAAFNEQF
>13|TRBV4-3|TRBJ1-4
ASSHSGQGARKLF
>11|TRBV6-1|TRBJ1-1
ASSGPGGLEAF